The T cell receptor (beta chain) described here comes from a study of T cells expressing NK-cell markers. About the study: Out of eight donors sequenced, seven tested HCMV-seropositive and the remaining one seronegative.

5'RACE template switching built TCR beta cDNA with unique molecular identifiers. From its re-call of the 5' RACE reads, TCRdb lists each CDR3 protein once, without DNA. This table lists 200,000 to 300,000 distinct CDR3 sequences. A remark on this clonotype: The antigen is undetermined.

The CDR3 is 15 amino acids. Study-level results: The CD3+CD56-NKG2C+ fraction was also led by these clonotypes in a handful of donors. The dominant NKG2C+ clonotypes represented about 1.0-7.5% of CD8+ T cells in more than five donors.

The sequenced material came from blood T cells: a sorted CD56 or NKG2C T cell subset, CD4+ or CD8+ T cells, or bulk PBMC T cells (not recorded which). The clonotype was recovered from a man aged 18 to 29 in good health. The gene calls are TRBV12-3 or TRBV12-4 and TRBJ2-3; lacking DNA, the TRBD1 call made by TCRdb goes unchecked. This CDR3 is CASRVTGTVTDTQYF.